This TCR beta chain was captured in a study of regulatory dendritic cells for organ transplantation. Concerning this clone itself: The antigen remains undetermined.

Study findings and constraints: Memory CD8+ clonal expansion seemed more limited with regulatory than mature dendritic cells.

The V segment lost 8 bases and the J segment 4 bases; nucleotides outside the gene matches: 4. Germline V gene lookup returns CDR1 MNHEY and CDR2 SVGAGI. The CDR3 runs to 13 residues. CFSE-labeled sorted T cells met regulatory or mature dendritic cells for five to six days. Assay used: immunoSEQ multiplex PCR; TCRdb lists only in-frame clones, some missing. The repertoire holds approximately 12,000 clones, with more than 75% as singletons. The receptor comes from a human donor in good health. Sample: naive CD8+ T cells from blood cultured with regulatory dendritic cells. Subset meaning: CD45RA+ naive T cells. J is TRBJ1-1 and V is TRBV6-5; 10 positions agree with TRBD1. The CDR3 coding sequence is TGTGCCAGCGGGACAGGGGAGGGCACTGAAGCTTTCTTT. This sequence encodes CASGTGEGTEAFF.